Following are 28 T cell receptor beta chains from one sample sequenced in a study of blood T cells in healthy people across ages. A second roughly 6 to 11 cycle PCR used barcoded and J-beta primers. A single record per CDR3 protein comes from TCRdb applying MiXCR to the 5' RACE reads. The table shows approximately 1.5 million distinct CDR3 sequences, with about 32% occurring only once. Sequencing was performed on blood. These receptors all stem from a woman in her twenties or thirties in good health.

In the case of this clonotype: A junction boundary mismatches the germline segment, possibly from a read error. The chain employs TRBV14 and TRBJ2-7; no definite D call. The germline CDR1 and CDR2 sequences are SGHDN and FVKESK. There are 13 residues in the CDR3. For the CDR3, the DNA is TGTGCCAGCAGCCAAGATACCCGGGCTCAGTGGGACTTC. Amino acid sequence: CASSQDTRAQWDF.

CDR3 coding DNA: TGCGCCAGCAGCCAAGCCCTCGCCGGGACAGGGAATTCACCCCTCCACTTT. Residues: CASSQALAGTGNSPLHF. This chain joins TRBV4-1 and TRBJ1-6; 9 bases line up with TRBD1. CDR3 length equals 17 residues. CDR1 and CDR2 from the germline V gene are MGHRA and YSYEKL. J gave up 7 bases and V 1 base, and 8 bases lay outside the gene matches.

This CDR3 is CASSFDANTEAFF. The CDR3 bases are TGTGCCAGCAGCTTTGACGCGAACACTGAAGCTTTCTTT. The chain recombines TRBV13 with TRBJ1-1; D gene unclear. Germline V gives CDR1 PRHDT, CDR2 FYEKMQ (reference sequence). The CDR3 has 13 residues. The ends were cut back, 3 bases at V and 1 base at J, with 6 bases in the middle.

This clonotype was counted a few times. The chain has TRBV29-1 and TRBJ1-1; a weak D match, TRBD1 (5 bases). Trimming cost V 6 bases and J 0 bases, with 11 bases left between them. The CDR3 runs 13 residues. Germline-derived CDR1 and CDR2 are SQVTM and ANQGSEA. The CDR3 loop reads CSVARGLNTEAFF. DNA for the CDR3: TGCAGCGTCGCTAGGGGATTGAACACTGAAGCTTTCTTT.

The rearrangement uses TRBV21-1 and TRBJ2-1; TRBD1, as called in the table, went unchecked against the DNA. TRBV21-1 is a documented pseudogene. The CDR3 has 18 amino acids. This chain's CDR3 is CASSPVGEQGKGNNEQFF. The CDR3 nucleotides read TGTGCCAGCAGTCCTGTCGGGGAACAGGGAAAAGGAAACAATGAGCAGTTCTTC.

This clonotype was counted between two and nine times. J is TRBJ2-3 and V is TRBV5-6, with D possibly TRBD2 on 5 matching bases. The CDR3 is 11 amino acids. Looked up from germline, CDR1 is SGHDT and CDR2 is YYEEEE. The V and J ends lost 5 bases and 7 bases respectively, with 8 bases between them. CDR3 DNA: TGTGCCAGCAGTGACTACTATACGCAGTATTTT. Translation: CASSDYYTQYF.

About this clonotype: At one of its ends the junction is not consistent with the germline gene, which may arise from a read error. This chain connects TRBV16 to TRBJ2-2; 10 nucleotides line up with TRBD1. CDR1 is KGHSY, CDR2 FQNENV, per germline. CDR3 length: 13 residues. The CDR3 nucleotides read TGTGCCAGCAGCCTATCAGGGACAGGGGAGCTGCTTTTT. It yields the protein CASSLSGTGELLF.

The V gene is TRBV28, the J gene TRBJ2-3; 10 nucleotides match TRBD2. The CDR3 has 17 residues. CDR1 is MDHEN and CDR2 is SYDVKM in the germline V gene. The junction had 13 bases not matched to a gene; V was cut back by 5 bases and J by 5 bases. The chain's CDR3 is CASSPGGFSGGIDTQYF. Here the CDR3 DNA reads TGTGCCAGCAGTCCAGGAGGGTTTAGCGGGGGGATAGATACGCAGTATTTT.

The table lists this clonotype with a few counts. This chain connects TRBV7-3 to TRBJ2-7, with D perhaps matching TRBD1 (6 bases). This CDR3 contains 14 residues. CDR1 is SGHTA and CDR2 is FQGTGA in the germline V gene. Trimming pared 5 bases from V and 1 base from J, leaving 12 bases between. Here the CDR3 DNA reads TGTGCCAGCAGCCACACAGGGAGTTCCTACGAGCAGTACTTC. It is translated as CASSHTGSSYEQYF.

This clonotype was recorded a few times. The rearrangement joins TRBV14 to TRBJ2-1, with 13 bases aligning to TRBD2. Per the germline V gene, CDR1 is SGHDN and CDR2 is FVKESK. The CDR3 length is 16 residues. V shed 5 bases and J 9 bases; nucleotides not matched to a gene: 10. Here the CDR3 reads CASSDSGTSGVGEQFF. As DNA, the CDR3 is TGTGCCAGCAGCGATTCCGGGACTAGCGGGGTCGGTGAGCAGTTCTTC.

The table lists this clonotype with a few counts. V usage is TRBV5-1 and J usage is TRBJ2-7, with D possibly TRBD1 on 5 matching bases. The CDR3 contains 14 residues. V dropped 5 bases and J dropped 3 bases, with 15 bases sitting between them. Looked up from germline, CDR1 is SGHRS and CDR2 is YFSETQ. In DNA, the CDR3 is TGCGCCAGCAGTTCCAAGGGGTTCCGCTACGAGCAGTACTTC. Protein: CASSSKGFRYEQYF.

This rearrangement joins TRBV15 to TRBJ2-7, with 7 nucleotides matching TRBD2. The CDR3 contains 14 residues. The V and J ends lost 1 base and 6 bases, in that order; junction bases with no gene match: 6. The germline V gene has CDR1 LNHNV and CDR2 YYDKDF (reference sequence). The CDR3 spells CATSRGGSSGEQYF. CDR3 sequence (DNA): TGTGCCACCAGCAGAGGGGGGTCTAGCGGCGAGCAGTACTTC.

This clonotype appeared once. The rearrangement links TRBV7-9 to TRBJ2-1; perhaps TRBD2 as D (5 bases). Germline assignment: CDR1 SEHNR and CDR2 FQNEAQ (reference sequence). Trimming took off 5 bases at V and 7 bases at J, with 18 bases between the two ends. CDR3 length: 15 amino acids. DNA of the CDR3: TGTGCCAGCAGCCACGAGGGAGTCTTAGTGAATGAGCAGTTCTTC. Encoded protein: CASSHEGVLVNEQFF. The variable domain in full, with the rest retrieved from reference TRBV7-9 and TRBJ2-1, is DTGVSQNPRHKITKRGQNVTFRCDPISEHNRLYWYRQTLGQGPEFLTYFQNEAQLEKSRLLSDRFSAERPKGSFSTLEIQRTEQGDSAMYLCASSHEGVLVNEQFFGPGTRLTVL.

CDR3 nucleotide sequence: TGTGCCAGCAGTAACTTCGACTCACCCCTCCACTTT. Residues: CASSNFDSPLHF. V is TRBV2 and J is TRBJ1-6; D is unresolved. CDR3 length: 12 residues. Germline V lookup: CDR1 SNHLY, CDR2 FYNNEI. Trimming stripped 5 bases from V and 10 bases from J, with 9 bases between.

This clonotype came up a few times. CDR3 in amino acids: CASSQDSVGPSYNEQFF. The CDR3 DNA follows: TGTGCCAGCAGCCAAGATAGTGTTGGGCCTTCCTACAATGAGCAGTTCTTC. V usage is TRBV4-2 and J usage is TRBJ2-1; D is unclear. The V end lost 0 bases, the J end lost 1 base, and 13 bases lay between the germline ends. The CDR3 sequence is 17 residues long. The germline CDR1 and CDR2 sequences are LGHNA and YNFKEQ.

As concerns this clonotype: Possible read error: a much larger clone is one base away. CDR3 protein: CSVASGGPDTQYF. The CDR3 coding sequence is TGCAGCGTTGCCTCAGGGGGCCCAGATACGCAGTATTTT. V usage is TRBV29-1 and J usage is TRBJ2-3; 8 bases line up with TRBD1. From germline, CDR1 is SQVTM and CDR2 ANQGSEA. V gave up 4 bases and J gave up 4 bases; unmatched junction bases: 4. This CDR3 region has 13 residues.

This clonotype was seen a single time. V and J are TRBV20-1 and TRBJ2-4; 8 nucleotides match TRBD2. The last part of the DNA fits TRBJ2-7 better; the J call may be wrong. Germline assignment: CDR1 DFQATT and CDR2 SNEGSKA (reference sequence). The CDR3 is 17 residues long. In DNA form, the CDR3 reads TGCAGTGCTGAACCAGAAGGCGGTATTAGCGGGGCTTACGAGCAGTACTTC. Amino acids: CSAEPEGGISGAYEQYF.

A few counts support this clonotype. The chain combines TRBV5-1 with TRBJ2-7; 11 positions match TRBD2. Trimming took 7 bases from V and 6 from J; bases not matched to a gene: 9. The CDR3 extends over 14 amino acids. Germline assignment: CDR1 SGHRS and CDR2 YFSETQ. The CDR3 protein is CASGKTSGNAEQYF. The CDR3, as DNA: TGCGCCAGCGGCAAGACTAGCGGGAACGCCGAGCAGTACTTC.

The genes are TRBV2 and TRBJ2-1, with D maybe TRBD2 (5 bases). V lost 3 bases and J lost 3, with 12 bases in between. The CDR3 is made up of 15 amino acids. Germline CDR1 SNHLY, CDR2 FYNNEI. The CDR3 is CASSDDGVGYNEQFF. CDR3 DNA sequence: TGTGCCAGCAGTGATGACGGGGTTGGCTACAATGAGCAGTTCTTC.

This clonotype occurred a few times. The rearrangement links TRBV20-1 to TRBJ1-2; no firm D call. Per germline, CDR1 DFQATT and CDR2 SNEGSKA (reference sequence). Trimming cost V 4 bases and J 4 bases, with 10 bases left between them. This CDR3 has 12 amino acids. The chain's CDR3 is CSAIPWSYGYTF. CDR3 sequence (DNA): TGCAGTGCTATCCCTTGGTCCTATGGCTACACCTTC.

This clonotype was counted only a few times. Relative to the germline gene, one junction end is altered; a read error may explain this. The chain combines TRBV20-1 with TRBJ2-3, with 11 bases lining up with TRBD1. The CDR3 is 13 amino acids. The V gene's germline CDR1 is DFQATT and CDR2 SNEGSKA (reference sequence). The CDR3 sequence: CSARDRGADTQYF. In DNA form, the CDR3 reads TGTAGTGCTAGGGACAGGGGGGCAGATACGCAGTATTTT.

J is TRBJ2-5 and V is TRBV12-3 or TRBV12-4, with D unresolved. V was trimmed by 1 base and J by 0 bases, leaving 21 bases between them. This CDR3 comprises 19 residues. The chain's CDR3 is CASSLVLRPNGRYQETQYF. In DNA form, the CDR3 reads TGTGCCAGCAGTTTAGTTCTGAGACCCAATGGCCGGTACCAAGAGACCCAGTACTTC.

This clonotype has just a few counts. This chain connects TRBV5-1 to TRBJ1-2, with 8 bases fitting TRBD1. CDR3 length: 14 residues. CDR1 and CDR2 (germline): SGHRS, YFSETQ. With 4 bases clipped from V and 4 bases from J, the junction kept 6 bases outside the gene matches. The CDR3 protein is CASSVGTGGYGYTF. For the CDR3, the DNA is TGCGCCAGCAGCGTGGGGACAGGCGGCTATGGCTACACCTTC.

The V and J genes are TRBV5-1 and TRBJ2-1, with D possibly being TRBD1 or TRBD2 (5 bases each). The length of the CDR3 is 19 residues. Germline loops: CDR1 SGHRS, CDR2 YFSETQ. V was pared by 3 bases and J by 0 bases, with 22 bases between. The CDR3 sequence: CASSSPNRSGYNSYNEQFF. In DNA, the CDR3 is TGCGCCAGCAGCTCCCCTAACAGGAGCGGCTATAACTCCTACAATGAGCAGTTCTTC.

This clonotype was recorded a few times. CDR3 residues: CASRRQGAAFF. The CDR3, as DNA: TGTGCCAGCAGGCGACAGGGCGCAGCTTTCTTT. The chain is built from TRBV6-6 and TRBJ1-1; TRBD1 matches 7 bases. The germline gives CDR1 MNHNY, CDR2 SVGAGI (reference sequence). CDR3 length equals 11 residues. The trim removed 6 bases at V and 10 bases at J, leaving 5 bases unmatched.

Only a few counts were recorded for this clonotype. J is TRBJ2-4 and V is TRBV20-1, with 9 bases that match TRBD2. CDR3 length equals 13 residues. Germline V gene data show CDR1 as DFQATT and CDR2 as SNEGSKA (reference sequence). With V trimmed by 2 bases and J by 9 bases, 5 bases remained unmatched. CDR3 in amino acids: CSARRTAGGIQYF. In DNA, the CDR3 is TGCAGTGCTAGAAGGACAGCGGGGGGCATTCAGTACTTC.

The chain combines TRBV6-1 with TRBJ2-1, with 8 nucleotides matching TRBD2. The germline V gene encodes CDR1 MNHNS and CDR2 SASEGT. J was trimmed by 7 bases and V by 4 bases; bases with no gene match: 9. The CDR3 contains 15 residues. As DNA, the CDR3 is TGTGCCAGCAGTGTTTCCAGGACTAGCAGAAATGAGCAGTTCTTC. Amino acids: CASSVSRTSRNEQFF.

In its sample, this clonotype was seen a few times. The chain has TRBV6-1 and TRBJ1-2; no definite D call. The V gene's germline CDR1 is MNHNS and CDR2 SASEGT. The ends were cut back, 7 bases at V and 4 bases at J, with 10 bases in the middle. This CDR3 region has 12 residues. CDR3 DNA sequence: TGTGCCAGCACAGGCCAGAGCTATGGCTACACCTTC. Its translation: CASTGQSYGYTF.